This T cell receptor beta chain was captured in a study of T cells in Graves' hyperthyroidism and ophthalmopathy. Study in general: Peripheral blood was taken when the disease was first diagnosed, before any treatment began. Study observations and caveats: Blood samples included most of the expanded thyroid clonotypes exceeding 0.001.

RNA transcripts yielded amplified TCR beta CDR3 regions. RT-PCR in the first round (using the HTBI primer set) targeted the TCR CDR3. TCRdb fed the multiplex PCR reads into MiXCR, producing one record per CDR3 protein. The sample shows almost 600,000 distinct CDR3 sequences, around 14% of them seen only once. CDR3 length: 16 amino acids. Trimming at V came to 3 bases and at J to 9 bases, leaving 16 bases not matched to a gene. Germline values: CDR1 SGDLS, CDR2 YYNGEE. To note about this clonotype: The target antigen is unknown.

The rearrangement uses TRBV9 and TRBJ1-1; 8 nucleotides match TRBD1. The receptor comes from a woman in her 30s with Graves' hyperthyroidism that later progressed to Graves' ophthalmopathy. The sample was blood. In DNA form, the CDR3 reads TGTGCCAGCAGCGGAGTTACGACAGGGGTGGGGTCTCAAGCTTTCTTT. Translated: CASSGVTTGVGSQAFF.